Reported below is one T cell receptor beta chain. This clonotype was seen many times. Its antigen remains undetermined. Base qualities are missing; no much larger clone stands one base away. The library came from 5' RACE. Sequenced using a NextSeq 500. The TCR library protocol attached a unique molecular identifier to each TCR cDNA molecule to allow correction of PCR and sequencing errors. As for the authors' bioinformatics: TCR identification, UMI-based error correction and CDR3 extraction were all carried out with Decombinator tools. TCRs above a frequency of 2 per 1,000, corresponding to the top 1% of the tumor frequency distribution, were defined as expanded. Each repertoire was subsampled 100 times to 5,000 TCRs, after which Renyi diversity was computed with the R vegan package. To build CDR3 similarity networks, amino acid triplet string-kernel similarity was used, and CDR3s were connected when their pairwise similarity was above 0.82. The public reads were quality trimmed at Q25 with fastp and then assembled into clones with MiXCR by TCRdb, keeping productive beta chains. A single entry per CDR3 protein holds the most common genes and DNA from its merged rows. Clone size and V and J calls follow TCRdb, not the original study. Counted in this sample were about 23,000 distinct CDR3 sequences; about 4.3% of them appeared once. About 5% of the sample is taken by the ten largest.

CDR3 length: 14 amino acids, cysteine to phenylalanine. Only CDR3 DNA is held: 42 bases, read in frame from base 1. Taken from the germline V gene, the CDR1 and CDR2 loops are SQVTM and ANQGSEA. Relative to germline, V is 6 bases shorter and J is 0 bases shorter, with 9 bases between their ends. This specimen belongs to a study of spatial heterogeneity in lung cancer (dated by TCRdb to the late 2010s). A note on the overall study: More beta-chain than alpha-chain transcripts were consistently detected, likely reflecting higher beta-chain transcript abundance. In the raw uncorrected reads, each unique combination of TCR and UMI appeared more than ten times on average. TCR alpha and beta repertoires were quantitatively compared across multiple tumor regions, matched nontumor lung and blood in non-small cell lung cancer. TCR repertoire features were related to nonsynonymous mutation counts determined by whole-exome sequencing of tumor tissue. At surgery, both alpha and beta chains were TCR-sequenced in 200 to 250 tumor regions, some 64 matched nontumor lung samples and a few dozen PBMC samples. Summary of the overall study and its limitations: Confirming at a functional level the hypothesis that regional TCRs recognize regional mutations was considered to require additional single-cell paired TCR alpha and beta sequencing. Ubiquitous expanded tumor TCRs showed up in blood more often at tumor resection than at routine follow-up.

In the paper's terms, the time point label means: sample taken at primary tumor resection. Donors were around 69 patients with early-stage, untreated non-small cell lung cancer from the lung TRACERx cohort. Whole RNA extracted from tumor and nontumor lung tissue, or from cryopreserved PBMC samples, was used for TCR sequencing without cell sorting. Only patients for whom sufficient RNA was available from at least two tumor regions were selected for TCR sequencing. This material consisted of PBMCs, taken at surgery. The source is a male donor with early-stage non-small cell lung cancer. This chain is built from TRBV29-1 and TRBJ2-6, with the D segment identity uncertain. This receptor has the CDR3 CSVAPVSGANVLTF. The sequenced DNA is TGCAGCGTCGCGCCCGTCTCTGGGGCCAACGTCCTGACTTTC.